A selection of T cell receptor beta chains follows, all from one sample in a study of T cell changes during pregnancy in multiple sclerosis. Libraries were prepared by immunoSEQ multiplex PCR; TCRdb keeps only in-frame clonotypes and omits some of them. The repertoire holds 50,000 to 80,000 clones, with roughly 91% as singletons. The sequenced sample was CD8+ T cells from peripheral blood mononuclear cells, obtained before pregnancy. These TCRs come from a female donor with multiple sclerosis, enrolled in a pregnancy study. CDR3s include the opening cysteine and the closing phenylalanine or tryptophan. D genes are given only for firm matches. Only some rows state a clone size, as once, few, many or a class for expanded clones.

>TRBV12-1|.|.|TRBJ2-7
TGTGCCAGCAGCGGTGGGACTAGCTTGGGTTGGTACGAGCAGTACTTC
CASSGGTSLGWYEQYF
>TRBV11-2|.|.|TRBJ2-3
TGTGCCAGCAGCACGCAGGGACATAGCACAGATACGCAGTATTTT
CASSTQGHSTDTQYF
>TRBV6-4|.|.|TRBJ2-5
TGTGCCAGCAGTGACTCGCCGGGCAGGGGCCAAGAGACCCAGTACTTC
CASSDSPGRGQETQYF
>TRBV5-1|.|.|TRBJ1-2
TGCGCCAGCAGTTATACCGGGACTGATGATGGCTACACCTTC
CASSYTGTDDGYTF
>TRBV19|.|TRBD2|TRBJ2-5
TGTGCCAGTAGTTGGACTAGCGCAGAGACCCAGTACTTC
CASSWTSAETQYF
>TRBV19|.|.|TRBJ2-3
TGTGCCAGTAGTATAGGGGAAGGGGTGACAGATACGCAGTATTTT
CASSIGEGVTDTQYF
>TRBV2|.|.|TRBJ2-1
TGTGCCAGCACGGAGGCCGGAAGCTCCTACAATGAGCAGTTCTTC
CASTEAGSSYNEQFF
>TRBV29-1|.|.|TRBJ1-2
TGCAGCGTTGAAGGGACATTTCATGGCTACACCTTC
CSVEGTFHGYTF
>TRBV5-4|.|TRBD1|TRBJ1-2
TGTGCCAGCAGCTTGTACGGACAGGGAGCAAACTATGGCTACACCTTC
CASSLYGQGANYGYTF
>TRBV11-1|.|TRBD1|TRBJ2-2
TGTGCCAGCAGCTTAAGCGAGACAGGGTACGGGGAGCTGTTTTTT
CASSLSETGYGELFF
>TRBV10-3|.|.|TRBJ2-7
TGTGCCATCAGCACCCTTGACAGGCTACTCCACGAGCAGTACTTC
CAISTLDRLLHEQYF
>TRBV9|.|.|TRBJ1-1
TGTGCCAGCAGCGTAGATCCAGGGGAAGGGGTGAACACTGAAGCTTTCTTT
CASSVDPGEGVNTEAFF
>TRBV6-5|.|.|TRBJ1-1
TGTGCCAGCAGGGCGGGGGAGAACACTGAAGCTTTCTTT
CASRAGENTEAFF
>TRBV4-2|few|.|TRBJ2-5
TGTGCCAGCAGCCAAGAGAGGGGAGCGGGCCCGCAAGAGACCCAGTACTTC
CASSQERGAGPQETQYF
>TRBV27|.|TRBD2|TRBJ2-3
TGTGCCAGCAGTTTAGGAGCTAGCGGGGGGCGGGGAACAGATACGCAGTATTTT
CASSLGASGGRGTDTQYF
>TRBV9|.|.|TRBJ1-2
TGTGCCAGCAGCCGAGGGACTCCCTCGAGGGAATTTAACTATGGCTACACCTTC
CASSRGTPSREFNYGYTF
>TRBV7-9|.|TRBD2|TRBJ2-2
TGTGCCAGCAGCCACGGACTAGCGGGGGGTCCGGTCACCGGGGAGCTGTTTTTT
CASSHGLAGGPVTGELFF
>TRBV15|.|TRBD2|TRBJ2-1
TGTGCCACCAGCAGAGATCTAGCGGGGGTTAATGAGCAGTTCTTC
CATSRDLAGVNEQFF
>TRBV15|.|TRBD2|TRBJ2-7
TGTGCCACCAGCGGAACTAGCGGGCTTGGAGAGCAGTACTTC
CATSGTSGLGEQYF
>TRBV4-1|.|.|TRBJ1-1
TGCGCCAGCAGCTACCCCGGGGAGAACACTGAAGCTTTCTTT
CASSYPGENTEAFF
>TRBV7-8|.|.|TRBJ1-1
TGTGCCAGCAGCGGGGTAGGGGTTAACACTGAAGCTTTCTTT
CASSGVGVNTEAFF
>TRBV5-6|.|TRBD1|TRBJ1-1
TGTGCCAGCAGCTTGGGTACAGGGGCGACTGAAGCTTTCTTT
CASSLGTGATEAFF
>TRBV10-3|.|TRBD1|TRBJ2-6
TGTGCCATCAGTGAGGGGTGGTCCAGGGGGCCTGAAAGCTCTGGGGCCAACGTCCTGACTTTC
CAISEGWSRGPESSGANVLTF
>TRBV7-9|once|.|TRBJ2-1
TGTGCCAGCAGCTTCGGACTGATCTCCTACAATGAGCAGTTCTTC
CASSFGLISYNEQFF
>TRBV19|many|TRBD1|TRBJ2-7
TGTGCCAGTAAGGGACAGGGACCTTACGAGCAGTACTTC
CASKGQGPYEQYF
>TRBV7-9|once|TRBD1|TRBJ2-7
TGTGCCAGCAGCCCCCTCTGGGGCGGACAGGGGATTGACGAGCAGTACTTC
CASSPLWGGQGIDEQYF
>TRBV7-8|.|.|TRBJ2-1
TGTGCCAGCAACCCTCACGTGGGCGGCGGGTCCTACAATGAGCAGTTCTTC
CASNPHVGGGSYNEQFF
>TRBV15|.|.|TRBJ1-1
TGTGCCACCAGCAGACTTCGGGACTATACTGAAGCTTTCTTT
CATSRLRDYTEAFF
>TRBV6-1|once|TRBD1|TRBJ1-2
TGTGCCAGCAGTGAACTAACGGCAGGGGGAAGCGGCTACACCTTC
CASSELTAGGSGYTF
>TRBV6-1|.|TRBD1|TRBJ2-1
TGTGCCAGCAGTGAAGCCCCAGGGGGCCAATCCTACAATGAGCAGTTCTTC
CASSEAPGGQSYNEQFF
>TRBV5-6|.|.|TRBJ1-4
TGTGCCAGCAGCTTGGCCGTAGGGGGAGTTGGTGAAAAACTGTTTTTT
CASSLAVGGVGEKLFF
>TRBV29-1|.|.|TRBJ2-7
TGCAGCGTGGTTGCGGCCCCCTACGAGCAGTACTTC
CSVVAAPYEQYF
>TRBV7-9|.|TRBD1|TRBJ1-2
TGTGCCAGCAGGGGTCAAACAGGGGACAACTATGGCTACACCTTC
CASRGQTGDNYGYTF
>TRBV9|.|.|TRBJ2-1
TGTGCCAGCAGGGGGCCGGACAATGAGCAGTTCTTC
CASRGPDNEQFF
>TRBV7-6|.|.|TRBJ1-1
TGTGCCAGCAGCCGGGGCGGGACGTCCACTGAAGCTTTCTTT
CASSRGGTSTEAFF
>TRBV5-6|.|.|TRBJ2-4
TGTGCCAGCAGCTCGGAGGAGCTACTTAAAAACATTCAGTACTTC
CASSSEELLKNIQYF
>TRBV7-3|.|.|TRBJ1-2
TGTGCCAGCAGTCAAAGTCAGGGGTCAGGCTACACCTTC
CASSQSQGSGYTF
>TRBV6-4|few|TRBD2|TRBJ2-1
TGTGCCAGCAGTCCGGGACTAGCGGGGGTCGAGCAGTTCTTC
CASSPGLAGVEQFF
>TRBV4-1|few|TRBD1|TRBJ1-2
TGCGCCAGCAGCCAAGTGCCGGGACAGGATTTTTATGGCTACACCTTC
CASSQVPGQDFYGYTF
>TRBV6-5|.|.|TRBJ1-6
TGTGCCAGCACGGGAGTCCGGAATTCACCCCTCCACTTT
CASTGVRNSPLHF
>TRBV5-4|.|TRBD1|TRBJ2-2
TGTGCCAGCAGCTGGGGGACAGCGAACACCGGGGAGCTGTTTTTT
CASSWGTANTGELFF
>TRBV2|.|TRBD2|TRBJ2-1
TGTGCCAGCAGTGGTTCCCTAGCGGGGGACTCCTACAATGAGCAGTTCTTC
CASSGSLAGDSYNEQFF
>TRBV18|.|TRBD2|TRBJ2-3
TGTGCCAGCTCGACCGGGACTAGCGGGGGAAGCACAGATACGCAGTATTTT
CASSTGTSGGSTDTQYF
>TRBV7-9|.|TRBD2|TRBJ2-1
TGTGCCAGCAGCTTAGCCCTAGCGGGGGACAATGAGCAGTTCTTC
CASSLALAGDNEQFF
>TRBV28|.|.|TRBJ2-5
TGTGCCAGCAGTTTGGGGCAGCAAGAGACCCAGTACTTC
CASSLGQQETQYF
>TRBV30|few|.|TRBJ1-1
TGTGCCTGGAGATCTGGAGGCACTGAAGCTTTCTTT
CAWRSGGTEAFF
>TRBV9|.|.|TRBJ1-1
TGTGCCAGCAGCGTAGAGGGGGATATATACGCAGAAGCTTTCTTT
CASSVEGDIYAEAFF
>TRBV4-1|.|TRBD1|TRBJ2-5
TGCGCCAGCAGCCAATCACCGGGACAGGGGAAGACCCAGTACTTC
CASSQSPGQGKTQYF